This entry is about one T cell receptor beta chain. Its antigen remains unidentified. J was trimmed by 0 bases and V by 3 bases; bases with no gene match: 6. The CDR3 sequence is 15 residues long. Germline V lookup: CDR1 SGDLS, CDR2 YYNGEE. Sequenced by immunoSEQ multiplex PCR; TCRdb stores in-frame clones only, minus some. The sample yields some 89,000 clones, about 88% seen once. The data stem from a study of OX40 agonist ivuxolimab in advanced cancers. At the level of the study: Administration of intravenous ivuxolimab to patients occurred every 2 weeks at 0.01 to 10 mg/kg. Findings of the study overall: In a subset of nonresponders, normalized T-cell clonal expansion was also low.

Patients who had autoimmune disease history or got systemic immunosuppression were left out. Sampling of blood occurred at baseline, cycle 4 day 1, and cycle 7 day 1. The rearrangement links TRBV9 to TRBJ2-7; TRBD1 agrees at 7 bases. The sample here was CD4+ or CD8+ T cells sorted from blood, taken in a trial of the OX40 agonist ivuxolimab. This TCR was recovered from an adult with an advanced solid tumor such as melanoma, head and neck, liver or kidney cancer. CDR3 nucleotides: TGTGCCAGCAGCGCAGGGGGACAAAGCTCCTACGAGCAGTACTTC. Residues: CASSAGGQSSYEQYF.